One and the same sample provided the 21 T cell receptor beta chains below, sequenced in a study of T cells after yellow fever vaccination. Via MiXCR, TCRdb re-called the 5' RACE reads, giving one row per CDR3 protein. The sample holds over 65,000 distinct CDR3 sequences, 13% seen once. The specimen comprised CD8+ T cells not binding an NS4B(214-222) dextramer, sorted from PBMCs, sampled roughly 20 days after the first yellow fever vaccination. The receptors come from a man between 18 and 29 years old who received the YFV17D yellow fever vaccine.

This chain connects TRBV4-3 to TRBJ2-2, with 10 bases aligning to TRBD1. Germline values: CDR1 LGHNA, CDR2 YSLEER. The CDR3 consists of 16 residues. V lost 8 bases to trimming and J lost 4 bases; unmatched junction nucleotides: 10. CDR3 protein: CASAAPGTGATGELFF. The CDR3 DNA reads as TGCGCCAGCGCCGCCCCAGGGACAGGGGCCACCGGGGAGCTGTTTTTT.

The chain recombines TRBV6-1 with TRBJ1-5; D gene ambiguous. The CDR3 loop spans 14 amino acids. Germline assignment: CDR1 MNHNS and CDR2 SASEGT. With 6 bases removed from V and 2 bases from J, the gap between germline ends came to 11 bases. The CDR3 protein is CASRGLSGNQPQHF. DNA of the CDR3: TGTGCCAGCAGGGGCTTATCCGGCAATCAGCCCCAGCATTTT.

The chain couples TRBV10-3 to TRBJ2-3, with 11 bases fitting TRBD2. Germline lookup yields CDR1 ENHRY and CDR2 SYGVKD. CDR3 size: 16 residues. Trimming removed 5 bases from V and 7 bases from J; junction bases left unmatched: 11. The CDR3 DNA is TGTGCCATCAGTTTTATAGCGGGGGGGCCGACCCATACGCAGTATTTT. Translated: CAISFIAGGPTHTQYF.

This clonotype was recorded once. The chain joins TRBV15 to TRBJ2-3; TRBD1 matches at 7 bases. V dropped 4 bases and J dropped 5; count of bases not matched to a gene: 6. Per germline, CDR1 LNHNV and CDR2 YYDKDF (reference sequence). The CDR3 extends over 14 amino acids. Written as DNA, the CDR3 is TGTGCCACCAGCACCGGGACAGAAGTAGATACGCAGTATTTT. Protein product: CATSTGTEVDTQYF.

The sample holds a few counts of this clonotype. The chain uses TRBV6-2 or TRBV6-3 and TRBJ1-1; D is uncertain. CDR3 length: 12 amino acids. From germline, CDR1 is MNHEY and CDR2 SVGEGT. V lost 8 bases, J lost 5 bases, and 12 bases lay in between. The CDR3 nucleotides are TGTGCCAGCGGTGTTGGAGGGACTGAAGCTTTCTTT. This gives the protein CASGVGGTEAFF.

The sample holds many counts of this clonotype. The chain couples TRBV6-5 to TRBJ2-7, with D maybe TRBD2 (5 bases). Germline values: CDR1 MNHEY, CDR2 SVGAGI. With 2 bases removed from V and 4 bases from J, the gap between germline ends came to 15 bases. The CDR3 runs 15 residues. This chain's CDR3 is CASSYGASSQYEQYF. The CDR3 DNA reads as TGTGCCAGCAGTTACGGCGCTAGCAGTCAATACGAGCAGTACTTC.

This rearrangement joins TRBV12-3 or TRBV12-4 to TRBJ2-1; D gene ambiguous. Trimming left V 5 bases short and J 5 bases short, with 7 bases between. This CDR3 is 12 amino acids long. CDR3 amino acids: CASSPPDNEQFF. CDR3 in DNA: TGTGCCAGCAGTCCCCCCGACAATGAGCAGTTCTTC.

There are a few counts of this clonotype. J is TRBJ1-6 and V is TRBV14; no reliable D call. V was cut by 4 bases and J by 9 bases, with 16 bases left in between. Germline assignment: CDR1 SGHDN and CDR2 FVKESK. This CDR3 spans 15 amino acids. The CDR3 DNA reads as TGTGCCAGCAGCCTTGACCCGGGGATTGCTTCACCCCTCCACTTT. This encodes CASSLDPGIASPLHF.

This clonotype appeared a few times. The rearrangement uses TRBV6-5 and TRBJ1-6; D not certain. The germline V gene encodes CDR1 MNHEY and CDR2 SVGAGI. V lost 6 bases and J lost 0, with 6 bases in between. The CDR3 totals 14 residues. CDR3 nucleotides: TGTGCCAGCAGCCCCGCCTCCTATAATTCACCCCTCCACTTT. This sequence encodes CASSPASYNSPLHF.

In this sample, this clonotype turned up a few times. The rearrangement links TRBV12-3 or TRBV12-4 to TRBJ2-2; D is undetermined. The length of the CDR3 is 17 residues. The V end lost 4 bases, the J end lost 0 bases, and 15 bases lay between the germline ends. CDR3 nucleotides: TGTGCCAGCAGTTCCAGGCAGAACCGAGCGAACACCGGGGAGCTGTTTTTT. This encodes CASSSRQNRANTGELFF.

The sample holds a few counts of this clonotype. V is TRBV4-1 and J is TRBJ1-6; D is ambiguous. Germline V gene lookup returns CDR1 MGHRA and CDR2 YSYEKL. This CDR3 is 14 amino acids long. Trimming removed 0 bases from V and 9 bases from J, with 9 bases in between. CDR3: CASSQDPPPSPLHF. The CDR3 region has the DNA TGCGCCAGCAGCCAAGACCCCCCTCCTTCACCCCTCCACTTT.

The genes are TRBV20-1 and TRBJ1-2; D possibly corresponds to TRBD1 (5 bases). The CDR3 has 13 residues. Germline CDR1 is DFQATT and CDR2 is SNEGSKA (reference sequence). V lost 0 bases and J 3 bases, leaving 8 bases between the germline ends. Written as DNA, the CDR3 is TGCAGTGCTAGAGATCTGGGACACTATGGCTACACCTTC. Residues: CSARDLGHYGYTF.

This clonotype was seen more than once but under ten times. This rearrangement joins TRBV5-1 to TRBJ2-7; TRBD1 matches 9 bases. The germline gives CDR1 SGHRS, CDR2 YFSETQ. V shed 6 bases, J shed 2 bases, and the junction held 12 bases outside the gene matches. The CDR3 runs 16 residues. This CDR3 is CASTPSRGTGTYEQYF. CDR3 DNA sequence: TGCGCCAGCACCCCATCAAGGGGGACAGGGACCTACGAGCAGTACTTC.

The chain has TRBV11-2 and TRBJ2-1, with TRBD2 matching 11 bases. V was clipped by 6 bases and J by 0 bases; unmatched bases: 7. CDR3 size: 17 residues. Germline V lookup: CDR1 SGHAT, CDR2 FQNNGV. CDR3 amino acids: CASRELAGALSYNEQFF. CDR3 sequence (DNA): TGTGCCAGCAGGGAACTAGCGGGGGCCCTCTCCTACAATGAGCAGTTCTTC.

This clonotype occurred a few times. The V gene is TRBV4-1, the J gene TRBJ2-7; 9 nucleotides line up with TRBD1. In germline, CDR1 is MGHRA, CDR2 YSYEKL. CDR3 length: 16 residues. With V trimmed by 0 bases and J by 3 bases, 6 bases remained unmatched. CDR3 in amino acids: CASSQDSGTGFYEQYF. The CDR3 bases are TGCGCCAGCAGCCAAGACTCAGGGACAGGGTTCTACGAGCAGTACTTC.

This clonotype turned up a few times. The rearrangement uses TRBV6-5 and TRBJ2-3; D gene uncertain. V lost 2 bases to trimming and J lost 0 bases, with 18 bases between them. In germline, CDR1 is MNHEY, CDR2 SVGAGI. This CDR3 region has 18 residues. CDR3 sequence reads: CASSYPRSTDTSTDTQYF. The CDR3 DNA is TGTGCCAGCAGTTACCCGAGAAGTACCGATACGAGCACAGATACGCAGTATTTT.

This clonotype was detected only a few times. The chain employs TRBV6-5 and TRBJ2-3; D is unclear. The V gene's germline CDR1 is MNHEY and CDR2 SVGAGI. The CDR3 contains 13 residues. Trimming took 7 bases from V and 3 from J, leaving 11 bases between them. For the CDR3, the DNA is TGTGCCAGCAACCAACGGGCGACAGATACGCAGTATTTT. Translation gives CASNQRATDTQYF.

The chain couples TRBV29-1 to TRBJ1-1, with D hard to call. The length of the CDR3 is 12 residues. In germline, CDR1 is SQVTM, CDR2 ANQGSEA. Trimming cost V 4 bases and J 2 bases, with 8 bases left between them. As DNA, the CDR3 is TGCAGCGTTGGGAAACAAAACACTGAAGCTTTCTTT. This encodes CSVGKQNTEAFF.

The chain recombines TRBV4-3 with TRBJ1-2; D unresolved. V was cut by 1 base and J by 0 bases, with 9 bases left in between. Looked up from germline, CDR1 is LGHNA and CDR2 is YSLEER. This CDR3 comprises 15 residues. The CDR3 here is CASSQVTGANYGYTF. CDR3 coding DNA: TGCGCCAGCAGCCAAGTAACCGGGGCTAACTATGGCTACACCTTC.

This clonotype was detected a few times. V usage is TRBV4-1 and J usage is TRBJ1-1, with D tentatively TRBD1 (5 bases). CDR1 and CDR2 from the germline V gene are MGHRA and YSYEKL. Trimming pared 0 bases from V and 2 bases from J, leaving 13 bases between. There are 16 residues in the CDR3. This CDR3 reads CASSQDPGGANTEAFF. CDR3 nucleotides: TGCGCCAGCAGCCAAGATCCTGGAGGGGCTAACACTGAAGCTTTCTTT.

The chain uses TRBV5-1 and TRBJ2-7, with 10 bases identical to TRBD1. Germline assignment: CDR1 SGHRS and CDR2 YFSETQ. The V gene end was trimmed by 2 bases and the J gene end by 7 bases; junction bases not matched to a gene: 6. This CDR3 contains 14 residues. CDR3 in amino acids: CASSFIGQGGEQYF. The DNA for the CDR3 is TGCGCCAGCAGCTTCATTGGACAGGGGGGGGAGCAGTACTTC.